The 17 T cell receptor beta chains below come from one sample, sequenced in a study of early T cells in non-severe SARS-CoV-2 infection. Via MiXCR, TCRdb re-called the 5' RACE reads, giving one row per CDR3 protein. The sample yields tens of thousands of distinct CDR3 sequences, around 4.6% seen once. The material sequenced was whole blood. The receptors were sampled from an adult who was a healthcare worker with PCR-confirmed SARS-CoV-2 infection or an uninfected control (not recorded which).

This clonotype was found many times. The gene calls are TRBV15 and TRBJ2-3; D unclear. Germline lookup yields CDR1 LNHNV and CDR2 YYDKDF (reference sequence). There are 13 residues in the CDR3. V was pared by 0 bases and J by 7 bases, with 8 bases between. The CDR3 region is CATSRDVGNTQYF. For the CDR3, the DNA is TGTGCCACCAGCAGAGATGTAGGGAATACGCAGTATTTT.

This rearrangement joins TRBV3-1 to TRBJ2-7; 10 bases are a match to TRBD1. Germline V lookup: CDR1 LGHDT, CDR2 YNNKEL (reference sequence). Trimming at V came to 1 base and at J to 3 bases, leaving 0 bases not matched to a gene. The CDR3 is 14 residues long. DNA of the CDR3: TGTGCCAGCAGCCAAGGGGACAGGGGCTACGAGCAGTACTTC. Protein sequence: CASSQGDRGYEQYF.

In this sample, this clonotype turned up a few times. The chain couples TRBV7-9 to TRBJ2-3, with TRBD2 as a possible D gene (5 bases). The germline V and J ends were trimmed by 2 bases and 0 bases, with 9 bases remaining between them. CDR1 and CDR2 (germline): SEHNR, FQNEAQ (reference sequence). The CDR3 contains 15 residues. In DNA form, the CDR3 reads TGTGCCAGCAGCTTACTGCGGGCCAGCACAGATACGCAGTATTTT. Protein: CASSLLRASTDTQYF.

This clonotype was detected ten times or more. This chain joins TRBV4-2 and TRBJ2-2, with 7 positions matching TRBD2. This CDR3 comprises 18 residues. The germline V gene has CDR1 LGHNA and CDR2 YNFKEQ. V shed 0 bases, J shed 1 base, and the junction held 8 bases outside the gene matches. The CDR3 region is CASSQESSGAENTGELFF. CDR3 DNA sequence: TGTGCCAGCAGCCAAGAGTCTAGCGGAGCCGAGAACACCGGGGAGCTGTTTTTT.

This clonotype was seen many times. The chain carries TRBV12-3 or TRBV12-4 and TRBJ2-7, with a tentative D call TRBD2 (5 bases). Trimming took off 7 bases at V and 9 bases at J, with 28 bases between the two ends. The CDR3 is made up of 16 amino acids. The CDR3 DNA reads TGTGCCAGCACTCGAGCGTCGGGATCCAAGCACGGAGGGCAGTACTTC. The encoded protein is CASTRASGSKHGGQYF.

This chain joins TRBV10-2 and TRBJ2-7, with TRBD1 matching over 8 bases. Germline lookup yields CDR1 WSHSY and CDR2 SAAADI. V trimming: 6 bases; J trimming: 6 bases; junction bases outside the gene matches: 7. This CDR3 contains 13 residues. CDR3 nucleotides: TGCGCCAGCAGACGGACAGGGTACGCCGAGCAGTACTTC. This encodes CASRRTGYAEQYF.

In this sample, this clonotype turned up many times. V and J are TRBV5-1 and TRBJ1-5; the D gene is possibly TRBD1 (5 bases). The CDR3 totals 15 residues. Germline CDR1 reads SGHRS; CDR2 reads YFSETQ. Deletions cut 4 bases from V and 3 bases from J, with 14 bases between. DNA of the CDR3: TGCGCCAGCAGCCTATCAGACAGTTCCAATCAGCCCCAGCATTTT. Its protein product is CASSLSDSSNQPQHF.

For this clonotype: At one end, the junction sequence differs from germline, possibly due to a read error. This chain links TRBV5-4 with TRBJ1-2; D gene unclear. Germline assignment: CDR1 SGHNT and CDR2 YYREEE (reference sequence). The CDR3 runs 15 residues. This chain's CDR3 is CASNLDSRNVYGYTF. The CDR3 region has the DNA TGTGCCAGCAACTTGGATTCGCGTAATGTCTATGGCTACACCTTC.

This clonotype has ten or more counts. The rearrangement links TRBV11-2 to TRBJ2-7, with a weak D call TRBD2 (6 bases). V shed 2 bases and J shed 3 bases, with 11 bases lying between them. This CDR3 comprises 14 residues. Germline V gives CDR1 SGHAT, CDR2 FQNNGV. CDR3 sequence reads: CASSLNGEDYEQYF. The CDR3 DNA follows: TGTGCCAGCAGCTTAAACGGGGAGGACTACGAGCAGTACTTC. The full variable domain, completed using reference TRBV11-2 and TRBJ2-7, is EAGVAQSPRYKIIEKRQSVAFWCNPISGHATLYWYQQILGQGPKLLIQFQNNGVVDDSQLPKDRFSAERLKGVDSTLKIQPAKLEDSAVYLCASSLNGEDYEQYFGPGTRLTVT.

This clonotype has just one count. A much larger clone is a single base away; this may be a read error. The CDR3, as DNA: TGTGCCAGCAGTCTCACTTGCGGGGGGCAGTACTTC. This codes for CASSLTCGGQYF. V and J are TRBV2 and TRBJ2-7, with 7 bases that match TRBD2. Trimming cost V 5 bases and J 9 bases; bases outside gene matches: 7. Germline V lookup: CDR1 SNHLY, CDR2 FYNNEI. The CDR3 contains 12 residues.

At least ten counts were recorded for this clonotype. The chain combines TRBV24-1 with TRBJ1-2; D perhaps matches TRBD1 (5 bases). CDR3 size: 15 residues. Trimming left V 4 bases short and J 6 bases short, with 17 bases between. Germline values: CDR1 KGHDR, CDR2 SFDVKD. CDR3 nucleotides: TGTGCCACCAGTGACAACCCCGACAGAGGGGATGGCTACACCTTC. Translated, it gives CATSDNPDRGDGYTF.

This clonotype was picked up many times. This chain uses TRBV7-9 with TRBJ1-1; possibly TRBD1 for D (6 bases). The CDR3 runs 16 residues. From germline, CDR1 is SEHNR and CDR2 FQNEAQ (reference sequence). V shed 2 bases and J shed 0 bases, with 13 bases lying between them. CDR3 protein: CASSLWGHGMNTEAFF. The CDR3 region has the DNA TGTGCCAGCAGCTTATGGGGACACGGAATGAACACTGAAGCTTTCTTT.

This clonotype was detected only a few times. This chain uses TRBV29-1 with TRBJ1-4, with a weak D call TRBD1 (6 bases). Germline assignment: CDR1 SQVTM and CDR2 ANQGSEA. CDR3 length: 13 residues. Trimming stripped 6 bases from V and 8 bases from J, with 16 bases between. CDR3: CSVSWGGLEKLFF. Here the CDR3 DNA reads TGCAGCGTCAGCTGGGGGGGCTTGGAAAAACTGTTTTTT.

This clonotype appeared many times. The J gene is TRBJ2-3, the V gene TRBV7-8; D remains ambiguous. The CDR3 contains 12 residues. Germline assignment: CDR1 SGHVS and CDR2 FQNEAQ. V lost 4 bases and J 3 bases, leaving 5 bases between the germline ends. The CDR3 DNA is TGTGCCAGCAGCTCCGGGACAGATACGCAGTATTTT. Protein product: CASSSGTDTQYF.

This clonotype was counted many times. The rearrangement uses TRBV29-1 and TRBJ2-6; the D is unclear. The length of the CDR3 is 14 residues. Trimming shortened V by 7 bases and J by 0 bases, and 10 bases separated the two germline ends. Per the germline V gene, CDR1 is SQVTM and CDR2 is ANQGSEA. The CDR3 spells CSAQVSSGANVLTF. CDR3 DNA: TGCAGCGCCCAAGTGAGCTCTGGGGCCAACGTCCTGACTTTC.

This clonotype was seen at least ten times. The chain has TRBV7-8 and TRBJ1-2, with 7 nucleotides matching TRBD1. V shed 1 base, J shed 4 bases, and the junction held 6 bases outside the gene matches. This CDR3 is 15 amino acids long. Germline V gene sequence: CDR1 SGHVS, CDR2 FQNEAQ. In nucleotides, the CDR3 is TGTGCCAGCAGCTTAGTTGCAGGGGGAGTCTATGGCTACACCTTC. Residues: CASSLVAGGVYGYTF.

This clonotype was picked up many times. V usage is TRBV7-3 and J usage is TRBJ2-3; TRBD2 might be the D (5 bases). Germline V lookup: CDR1 SGHTA, CDR2 FQGTGA. Trimming took off 5 bases at V and 6 bases at J, with 18 bases between the two ends. The CDR3 is made up of 15 amino acids. For the CDR3, the DNA is TGTGCCAGCAGCCCCCGTGGGTACCGGGATGATACGCAGTATTTT. This translates into CASSPRGYRDDTQYF.